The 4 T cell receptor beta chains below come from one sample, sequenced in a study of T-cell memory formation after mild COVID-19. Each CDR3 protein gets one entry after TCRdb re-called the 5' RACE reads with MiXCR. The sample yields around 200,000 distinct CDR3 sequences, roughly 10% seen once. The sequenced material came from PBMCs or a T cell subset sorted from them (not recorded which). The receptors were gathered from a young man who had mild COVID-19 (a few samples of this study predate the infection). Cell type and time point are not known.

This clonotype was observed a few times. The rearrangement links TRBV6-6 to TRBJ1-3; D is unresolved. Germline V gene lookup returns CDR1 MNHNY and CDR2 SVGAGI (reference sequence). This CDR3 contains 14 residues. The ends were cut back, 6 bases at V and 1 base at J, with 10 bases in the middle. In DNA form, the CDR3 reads TGTGCCAGCAGCCCGAGGACTTCTGGAAACACCATATATTTT. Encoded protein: CASSPRTSGNTIYF.

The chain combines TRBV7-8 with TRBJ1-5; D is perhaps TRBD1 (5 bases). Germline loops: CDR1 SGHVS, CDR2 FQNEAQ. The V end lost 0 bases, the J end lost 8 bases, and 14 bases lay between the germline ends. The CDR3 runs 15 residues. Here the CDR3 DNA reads TGTGCCAGCAGCTTAGCTCGAGTAGGGGTAAAGCCCCAGCATTTT. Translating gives CASSLARVGVKPQHF.

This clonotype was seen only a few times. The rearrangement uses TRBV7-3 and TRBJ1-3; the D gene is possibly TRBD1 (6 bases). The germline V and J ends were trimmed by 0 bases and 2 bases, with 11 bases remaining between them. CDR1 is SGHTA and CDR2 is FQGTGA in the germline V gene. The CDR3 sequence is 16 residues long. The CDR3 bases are TGTGCCAGCAGCTTAACAGGGGGGATCACTGGAAACACCATATATTTT. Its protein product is CASSLTGGITGNTIYF. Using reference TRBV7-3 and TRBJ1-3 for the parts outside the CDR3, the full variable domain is GAGVSQTPSNKVTEKGKYVELRCDPISGHTALYWYRQSLGQGPEFLIYFQGTGAADDSGLPNDRFFAVRPEGSVSTLKIQRTERGDSAVYLCASSLTGGITGNTIYFGEGSWLTVV.

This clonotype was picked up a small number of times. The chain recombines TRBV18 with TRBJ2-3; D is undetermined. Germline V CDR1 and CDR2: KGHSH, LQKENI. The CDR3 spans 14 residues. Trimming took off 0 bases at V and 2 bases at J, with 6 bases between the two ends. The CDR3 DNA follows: TGTGCCAGCTCACCACCCCCATCCACAGATACGCAGTATTTT. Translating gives CASSPPPSTDTQYF.